This T cell receptor beta chain was retrieved from a study of cytomegalovirus exposure and HLA in healthy donors. Study-level findings and limits: For cytomegalovirus status, the classifier reportedly gave diagnoses with high specificity and sensitivity.

The repertoire was sequenced with immunoSEQ multiplex PCR; TCRdb's copy has only in-frame clones and lacks some. The table records approximately 59,000 clones, roughly 93% of them present only once. V gave up 4 bases and J gave up 2 bases; unmatched junction bases: 5. This CDR3 is 15 amino acids long. The germline CDR1 and CDR2 sequences are SGHRS and YFSETQ. As regards this clone: Its antigen is still unknown.

The chain couples TRBV5-1 to TRBJ2-3, with TRBD2 matching over 9 bases. This TCR derives from a woman between 18 and 29 years old in good health and CMV-seropositive. The sequencing input was PBMCs. This chain's CDR3 is CASSVQRGDTDTQYF. The CDR3 bases are TGCGCCAGCAGCGTCCAGCGGGGGGACACAGATACGCAGTATTTT.